What follows is one T cell receptor beta chain and its context. This CDR3 comprises 14 residues. The ends were cut back, 4 bases at V and 6 bases at J, with 16 bases in the middle. In germline, CDR1 is GTSNPN, CDR2 SVGIG (reference sequence). The data belong to a study of blood T cell repertoires in COVID-19. About the research overall: Sample material is recorded as cDNA or gDNA derived from T cells, B-cell-depleted T cells, or PBMCs.

Here immunoSEQ multiplex PCR was the method, and the copy in TCRdb shows in-frame clones only, minus some. The repertoire includes more than 300,000 clones, 75% to 90% of them detected once, and about 5% sits in the top ten. Clinical history as reported by participants underpinned cohort assignment. This TCR derives from a woman aged 45-65 years who had recovered from COVID-19. V is TRBV30 and J is TRBJ2-1; D remains unclear. The sample taken for sequencing was PBMCs or T cells enriched from blood (not recorded which). The CDR3 nucleotides read TGTGCCTGGACCCGATCCAGCGTTTCCAATGAGCAGTTCTTC. Amino acid sequence: CAWTRSSVSNEQFF.